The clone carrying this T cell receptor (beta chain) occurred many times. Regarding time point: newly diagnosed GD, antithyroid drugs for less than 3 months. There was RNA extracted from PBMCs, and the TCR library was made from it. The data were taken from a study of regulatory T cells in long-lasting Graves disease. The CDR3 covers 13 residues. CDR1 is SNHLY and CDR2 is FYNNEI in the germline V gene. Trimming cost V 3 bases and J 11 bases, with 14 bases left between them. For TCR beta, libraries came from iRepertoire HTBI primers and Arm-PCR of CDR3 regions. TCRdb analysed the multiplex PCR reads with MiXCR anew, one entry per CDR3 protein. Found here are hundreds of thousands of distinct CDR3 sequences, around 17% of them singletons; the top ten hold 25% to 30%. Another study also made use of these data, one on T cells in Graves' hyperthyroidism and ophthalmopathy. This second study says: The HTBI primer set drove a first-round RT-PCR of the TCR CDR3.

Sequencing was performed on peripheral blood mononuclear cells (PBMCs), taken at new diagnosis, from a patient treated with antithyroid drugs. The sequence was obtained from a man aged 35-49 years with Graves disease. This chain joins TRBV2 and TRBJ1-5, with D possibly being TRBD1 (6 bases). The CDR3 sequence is CASSEDGGMAQHF. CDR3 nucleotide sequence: TGTGCCAGCAGTGAGGACGGGGGCATGGCCCAGCATTTT.